Each of the 2 T cell receptor beta chains below was sequenced from the same sample in a study of T cell repertoires in cytomegalovirus infection. The antigens these receptors bind are not known. Each CDR3 protein is one row after TCRdb ran MiXCR on the reads. The sample consists of some 500,000 distinct CDR3 sequences, approximately 40% of them appearing once. Sequenced here: cultured PBMCs, sampled from culture after CMV antigen stimulation. These receptors originate from a human donor in good health (CMV status not recorded). Some clones in this sample may be carry-over from other donors' samples.

The chain joins TRBV24-1 to TRBJ1-5; 8 nucleotides agree with TRBD1. Germline V gene lookup returns CDR1 KGHDR and CDR2 SFDVKD. V was clipped by 3 bases and J by 3 bases; unmatched bases: 15. CDR3 length: 19 residues. CDR3 DNA sequence: TGTGCCACCAGTGATCCGTCCTCGCCCGGGACAGGAGACAATCAGCCCCAGCATTTT. It specifies CATSDPSSPGTGDNQPQHF.

V gene TRBV19 combines with J gene TRBJ1-1; D unresolved. The CDR3 length is 14 residues. V gave up 3 bases and J gave up 1 base, with 9 bases separating them. Per the germline V gene, CDR1 is LNHDA and CDR2 is SQIVND (reference sequence). The CDR3 region has the DNA TGTGCCAGTAGTATTTCAATAGAGAACACTGAAGCTTTCTTT. It encodes CASSISIENTEAFF.